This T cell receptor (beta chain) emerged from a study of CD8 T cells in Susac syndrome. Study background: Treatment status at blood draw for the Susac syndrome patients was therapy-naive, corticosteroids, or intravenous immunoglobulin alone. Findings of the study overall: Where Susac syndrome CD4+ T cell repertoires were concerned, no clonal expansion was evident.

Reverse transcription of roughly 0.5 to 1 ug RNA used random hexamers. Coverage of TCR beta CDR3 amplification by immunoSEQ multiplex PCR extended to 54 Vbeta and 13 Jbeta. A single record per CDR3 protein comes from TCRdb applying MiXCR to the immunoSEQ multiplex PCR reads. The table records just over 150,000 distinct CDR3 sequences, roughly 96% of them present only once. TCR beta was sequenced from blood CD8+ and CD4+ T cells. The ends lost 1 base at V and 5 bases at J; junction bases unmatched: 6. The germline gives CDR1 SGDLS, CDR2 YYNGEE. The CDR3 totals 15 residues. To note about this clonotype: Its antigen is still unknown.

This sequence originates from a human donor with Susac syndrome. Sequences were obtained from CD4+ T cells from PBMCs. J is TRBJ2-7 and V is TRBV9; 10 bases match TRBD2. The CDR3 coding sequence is TGTGCCAGCAGCGTATTGGGGACTAGCGTCCACGAGCAGTACTTC. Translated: CASSVLGTSVHEQYF.